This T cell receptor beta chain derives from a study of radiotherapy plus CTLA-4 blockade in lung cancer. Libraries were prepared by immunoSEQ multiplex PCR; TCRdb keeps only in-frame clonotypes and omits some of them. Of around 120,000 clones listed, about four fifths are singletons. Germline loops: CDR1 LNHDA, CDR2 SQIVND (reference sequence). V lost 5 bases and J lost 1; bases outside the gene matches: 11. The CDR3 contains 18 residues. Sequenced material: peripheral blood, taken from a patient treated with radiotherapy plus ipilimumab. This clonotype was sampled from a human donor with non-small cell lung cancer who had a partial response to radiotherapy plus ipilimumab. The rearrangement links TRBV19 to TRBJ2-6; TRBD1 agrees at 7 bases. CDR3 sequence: CASSVPGQILSGANVLTF. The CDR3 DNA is TGTGCCAGTAGTGTCCCGGGACAGATCTTATCTGGGGCCAACGTCCTGACTTTC. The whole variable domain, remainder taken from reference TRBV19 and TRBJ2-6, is DGGITQSPKYLFRKEGQNVTLSCEQNLNHDAMYWYRQDPGQGLRLIYYSQIVNDFQKGDIAEGYSVSREKKESFPLTVTSAQKNPTAFYLCASSVPGQILSGANVLTFGAGSRLTVL.